These 21 T cell receptor beta chains came from one sample sequenced in a study of T cell repertoires in cytomegalovirus infection (dated by TCRdb to about 2019). Data came from an Illumina HiSeq 1500. The raw public data were reprocessed by TCRdb itself: fastp quality trimming at Q25, MiXCR clonotype calling, in-frame beta chains only. All rows with the same CDR3 protein become a single entry with the most common DNA and genes. This sample is represented by about 740,000 distinct CDR3 sequences; around 35% of them were singletons. Jointly, the top ten make up about 20% of the sample. Reading the label with the study, this specimen's treatment or condition is: in vitro stimulation with specific CMV peptide epitopes to enrich CMV-specific T cells. Their cognate antigens are unknown. This material consisted of cultured PBMCs, taken from culture after CMV antigen stimulation. The source is a human donor in good health (CMV status not recorded). Some clones in this sample may be carry-over from other donors' samples.

V gene TRBV4-2 combines with J gene TRBJ1-4, with 8 positions matching TRBD1. CDR3 size: 16 residues. Germline assignment: CDR1 LGHNA and CDR2 YNFKEQ. The V and J ends lost 4 bases and 8 bases, in that order; junction bases with no gene match: 12. The CDR3 protein is CASSPQPGQVDEKLFF. The CDR3 DNA is TGTGCCAGCAGCCCCCAGCCGGGACAGGTGGACGAAAAACTGTTTTTT.

This chain connects TRBV6-2 or TRBV6-3 to TRBJ1-5; the D is unclear. V lost 5 bases, J lost 0 bases, and 8 bases lay in between. This CDR3 spans 14 amino acids. Germline V gene data show CDR1 as MNHEY and CDR2 as SVGEGT. CDR3 DNA sequence: TGTGCCAGCAGTCAACTCAGTAGCAATCAGCCCCAGCATTTT. This sequence encodes CASSQLSSNQPQHF.

The J gene is TRBJ2-1, the V gene TRBV29-1, with D perhaps matching TRBD2 (6 bases). The V gene's germline CDR1 is SQVTM and CDR2 ANQGSEA. With 6 bases removed from V and 0 bases from J, the gap between germline ends came to 15 bases. CDR3 length: 15 amino acids. The CDR3 loop reads CSVPAGRRSYNEQFF. As DNA, the CDR3 is TGCAGCGTCCCCGCGGGGAGGCGCTCCTACAATGAGCAGTTCTTC.

Only a few counts were recorded for this clonotype. V is TRBV29-1 and J is TRBJ2-3, with 7 nucleotides matching TRBD2. This CDR3 spans 14 amino acids. Per germline, CDR1 SQVTM and CDR2 ANQGSEA. V lost 5 bases to trimming and J lost 4 bases; unmatched junction nucleotides: 9. The CDR3, as DNA: TGCAGCGTTCCAAGGGGCGGGAGTTCAGATACGCAGTATTTT. It codes for CSVPRGGSSDTQYF.

In DNA, the CDR3 is TGTGCCAGCAGCCTCCAGGGAACGAGGGAAGATACGCAGTATTTT. As protein: CASSLQGTREDTQYF. This chain joins TRBV4-2 and TRBJ2-3; the D call may be TRBD1 or TRBD2 (5 bases each). Germline loops: CDR1 LGHNA, CDR2 YNFKEQ. V lost 4 bases and J lost 5, with 16 bases in between. The CDR3 spans 15 residues.

This clonotype was seen only a few times. The rearrangement uses TRBV6-1 and TRBJ1-5; no clear D gene. V dropped 8 bases and J dropped 6 bases, with 5 bases sitting between them. Germline V gene data show CDR1 as MNHNS and CDR2 as SASEGT. This CDR3 region has 10 residues. CDR3 in amino acids: CASGSQPQHF. CDR3 coding DNA: TGTGCCAGCGGGTCTCAGCCCCAGCATTTT.

A few counts support this clonotype. The gene calls are TRBV5-4 and TRBJ2-7; a possible D gene is TRBD1 (6 bases). The CDR3 has 15 amino acids. Germline assignment: CDR1 SGHNT and CDR2 YYREEE (reference sequence). V lost 3 bases and J 2 bases, leaving 15 bases between the germline ends. CDR3 DNA sequence: TGTGCCAGCAGCTCCCAGGGGCCTCGACCCTACGAGCAGTACTTC. It specifies CASSSQGPRPYEQYF.

A few counts support this clonotype. The CDR3 nucleotides read TGTGCCAGTAGTCTTAACACCGGTGGTGGGTATGGCTACACCTTC. Translated, it gives CASSLNTGGGYGYTF. The chain combines TRBV19 with TRBJ1-2; D ambiguous. V was clipped by 5 bases and J by 5 bases, with 18 bases between them. Germline V CDR1 and CDR2: LNHDA, SQIVND (reference sequence). The CDR3 covers 15 residues.

In its sample, this clonotype was seen many times. The V gene is TRBV7-6, the J gene TRBJ2-5; TRBD1 is a possible D gene (6 bases). The CDR3 has 13 residues. Germline V CDR1 and CDR2: SGHVS, FNYEAQ. V dropped 5 bases and J dropped 2 bases, with 9 bases sitting between them. This chain's CDR3 is CASSRGQQETQYF. CDR3 nucleotide sequence: TGTGCCAGCAGCCGCGGACAGCAAGAGACCCAGTACTTC.

V is TRBV6-8 and J is TRBJ1-4, with no clear D. The CDR3 is 15 residues long. The germline CDR1 and CDR2 sequences are MNHGY and SAAAGT. Trimming took 5 bases from V and 6 from J, leaving 16 bases between them. In DNA form, the CDR3 reads TGTGCCAGCAGTGTCTTACCTGGGTATGATGAAAAACTGTTTTTT. Translation: CASSVLPGYDEKLFF.

The sample holds a few counts of this clonotype. The rearrangement uses TRBV20-1 and TRBJ2-7, with TRBD1 identical over 7 bases. The length of the CDR3 is 12 residues. CDR1 and CDR2 from the germline V gene are DFQATT and SNEGSKA (reference sequence). V lost 4 bases to trimming and J lost 1 base; unmatched junction nucleotides: 1. This CDR3 reads CSATDRSYEQYF. The CDR3 DNA is TGCAGTGCTACGGACAGGTCCTACGAGCAGTACTTC.

This clonotype was counted only a few times. CDR3 residues: CASSLVYGTDTQYF. CDR3 sequence (DNA): TGTGCCAGCAGCTTAGTATATGGCACAGATACGCAGTATTTT. V and J are TRBV7-8 and TRBJ2-3; D not resolved. The CDR3 covers 14 residues. From germline, CDR1 is SGHVS and CDR2 FQNEAQ. The V and J ends lost 1 base and 1 base respectively, with 6 bases between them. Variable domain in full (rest from reference TRBV7-8 and TRBJ2-3): GAGVSQSPRYKVAKRGQDVALRCDPISGHVSLFWYQQALGQGPEFLTYFQNEAQLDKSGLPSDRFFAERPEGSVSTLKIQRTQQEDSAVYLCASSLVYGTDTQYFGPGTRLTVL.

This clonotype was recorded a few times. This sequence joins TRBV7-9 and TRBJ2-3; 8 bases agree with TRBD1. This CDR3 has 14 residues. Germline values: CDR1 SEHNR, CDR2 FQNEAQ (reference sequence). Trimming removed 8 bases from V and 2 bases from J; junction bases left unmatched: 6. CDR3 nucleotides: TGTGCCAGCTCCTGGACAGGGACCACAGATACGCAGTATTTT. The encoded protein is CASSWTGTTDTQYF.

This clonotype was detected a few times. The chain employs TRBV5-6 and TRBJ2-4, with 15 bases that match TRBD2. Trimming cost V 3 bases and J 0 bases; bases outside gene matches: 13. Per germline, CDR1 SGHDT and CDR2 YYEEEE. The CDR3 totals 21 residues. CDR3 residues: CASSSYWGTSGGKIAKNIQYF. In nucleotides, the CDR3 is TGTGCCAGCAGCTCTTATTGGGGGACTAGCGGGGGGAAGATAGCCAAAAACATTCAGTACTTC.

Here the CDR3 reads CATSRDQGQETQYF. In DNA, the CDR3 is TGTGCCACCAGCAGAGATCAGGGACAAGAGACCCAGTACTTC. This rearrangement joins TRBV15 to TRBJ2-5; maybe TRBD1 (5 bases). V lost 0 bases and J 2 bases, leaving 7 bases between the germline ends. CDR3 size: 14 residues. The germline gives CDR1 LNHNV, CDR2 YYDKDF (reference sequence).

This clonotype has ten or more counts. V usage is TRBV7-2 and J usage is TRBJ2-5; either TRBD1 or TRBD2 may supply D (5 bases each). V was shortened by 3 bases and J by 5 bases, with 19 bases between the two germline ends. The CDR3 spans 16 residues. The V gene's germline CDR1 is SGHTA and CDR2 FQGNSA. CDR3 bases: TGTGCCAGCAGCTTTAGGTTCGACAGCCCGGGGGAGACCCAGTACTTC. It translates to CASSFRFDSPGETQYF.

This clonotype was seen a handful of times. The rearrangement links TRBV7-8 to TRBJ2-7; the D gene could be TRBD1 or TRBD2 (5 bases each). Trimming stripped 3 bases from V and 0 bases from J, with 12 bases between. The CDR3 consists of 15 residues. Germline V gene sequence: CDR1 SGHVS, CDR2 FQNEAQ. CDR3 coding DNA: TGTGCCAGCAGCTTGGGGGAAGCCCCCTCCTACGAGCAGTACTTC. Translated, it gives CASSLGEAPSYEQYF.

V gene TRBV4-3 combines with J gene TRBJ2-1; 12 nucleotides match TRBD2. Germline V gene lookup returns CDR1 LGHNA and CDR2 YSLEER. Trimming cost V 4 bases and J 2 bases; bases outside gene matches: 6. The CDR3 loop spans 17 amino acids. CDR3 in amino acids: CASSPRLAGDPYNEQFF. CDR3 bases: TGCGCCAGCAGCCCTCGACTAGCGGGAGATCCCTACAATGAGCAGTTCTTC.

The chain has TRBV10-3 and TRBJ1-4; D gene unclear. Deletions cut 7 bases from V and 8 bases from J, with 14 bases between. This CDR3 spans 13 amino acids. Germline assignment: CDR1 ENHRY and CDR2 SYGVKD. In nucleotides, the CDR3 is TGTGCCATCAAAAGCGGTGGACGCGAAAAACTGTTTTTT. Translated, it gives CAIKSGGREKLFF.

The V and J genes are TRBV2 and TRBJ2-5; maybe TRBD2 (5 bases). The length of the CDR3 is 13 residues. Trimming removed 8 bases at V and 6 bases at J, with 16 bases between. CDR1 is SNHLY and CDR2 is FYNNEI in the germline V gene. CDR3 sequence: CASSGESGKTQYF. In nucleotides, the CDR3 is TGTGCCAGCTCCGGGGAATCCGGGAAGACCCAGTACTTC. The full variable domain, completed using reference TRBV2 and TRBJ2-5, is EPEVTQTPSHQVTQMGQEVILRCVPISNHLYFYWYRQILGQKVEFLVSFYNNEISEKSEIFDDQFSVERPDGSNFTLKIRSTKLEDSAMYFCASSGESGKTQYFGPGTRLLVL.

This clonotype was recorded only once. J is TRBJ2-5 and V is TRBV28; 9 nucleotides line up with TRBD1. After removal of 4 bases from V and 1 base from J, the junction contained 4 bases not matched to a gene. Germline-derived CDR1 and CDR2 are MDHEN and SYDVKM. The CDR3 runs to 15 residues. In DNA form, the CDR3 reads TGTGCCAGCAGTTCCCACAGGGGGCTCCAAGAGACCCAGTACTTC. It codes for CASSSHRGLQETQYF.